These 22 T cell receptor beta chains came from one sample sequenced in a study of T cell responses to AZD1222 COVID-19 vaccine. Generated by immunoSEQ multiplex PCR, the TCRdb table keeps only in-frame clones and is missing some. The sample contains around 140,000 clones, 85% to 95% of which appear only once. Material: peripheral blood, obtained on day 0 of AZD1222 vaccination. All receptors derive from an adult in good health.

The CDR3 region has the DNA TGTGCCAGCAGTTTTCCTAATACCGGGACTAGGCGCAGCGAGCAGTACTTC. This encodes CASSFPNTGTRRSEQYF. The rearrangement links TRBV28 to TRBJ2-7; 8 bases agree with TRBD2. The V gene end was trimmed by 3 bases and the J gene end by 6 bases; junction bases not matched to a gene: 16. Germline CDR1 MDHEN, CDR2 SYDVKM. The CDR3 loop spans 17 amino acids. Full variable domain (remainder filled in from reference TRBV28 and TRBJ2-7): DVKVTQSSRYLVKRTGEKVFLECVQDMDHENMFWYRQDPGLGLRLIYFSYDVKMKEKGDIPEGYSVSREKKERFSLILESASTNQTSMYLCASSFPNTGTRRSEQYFGPGTRLTVT.

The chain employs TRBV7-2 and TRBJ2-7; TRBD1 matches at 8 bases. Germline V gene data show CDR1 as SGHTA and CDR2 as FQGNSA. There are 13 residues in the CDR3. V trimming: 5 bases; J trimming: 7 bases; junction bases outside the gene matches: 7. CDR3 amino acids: CASSPGQGKEQYF. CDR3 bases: TGTGCCAGCAGCCCAGGACAGGGTAAGGAGCAGTACTTC.

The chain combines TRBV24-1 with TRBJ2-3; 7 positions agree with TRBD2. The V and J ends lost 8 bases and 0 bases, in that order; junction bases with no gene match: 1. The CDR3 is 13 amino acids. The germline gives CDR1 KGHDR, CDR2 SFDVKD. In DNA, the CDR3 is TGTGCCACCAAGGGAGGGAGCACAGATACGCAGTATTTT. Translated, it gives CATKGGSTDTQYF.

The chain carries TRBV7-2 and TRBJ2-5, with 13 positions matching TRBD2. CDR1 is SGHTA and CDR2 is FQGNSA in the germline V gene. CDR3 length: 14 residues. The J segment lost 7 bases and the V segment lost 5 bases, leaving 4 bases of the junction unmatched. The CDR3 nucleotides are TGTGCCAGCAGCCTCAGACTAGCGGGGGGGACCCAGTACTTC. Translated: CASSLRLAGGTQYF.

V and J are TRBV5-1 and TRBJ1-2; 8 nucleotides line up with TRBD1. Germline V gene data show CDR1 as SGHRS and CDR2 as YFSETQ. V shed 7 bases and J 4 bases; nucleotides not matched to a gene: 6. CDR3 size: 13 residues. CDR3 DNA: TGCGCCAGCTGGGCGGACAGGGCCTATGGCTACACCTTC. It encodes CASWADRAYGYTF.

DNA of the CDR3: TGTGCCAGCACCCCCGGGAATTATAATTCACCCCTCCACTTT. This sequence encodes CASTPGNYNSPLHF. The chain couples TRBV7-2 to TRBJ1-6, with D unclear. CDR3 size: 14 residues. V was shortened by 7 bases and J by 4 bases, with 11 bases between the two germline ends. CDR1 is SGHTA, CDR2 FQGNSA, per germline.

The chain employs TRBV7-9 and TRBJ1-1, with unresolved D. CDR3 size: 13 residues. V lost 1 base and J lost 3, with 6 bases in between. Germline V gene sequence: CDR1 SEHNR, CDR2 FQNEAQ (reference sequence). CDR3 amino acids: CASSLVLDTEAFF. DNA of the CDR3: TGTGCCAGCAGCTTAGTTCTGGACACTGAAGCTTTCTTT.

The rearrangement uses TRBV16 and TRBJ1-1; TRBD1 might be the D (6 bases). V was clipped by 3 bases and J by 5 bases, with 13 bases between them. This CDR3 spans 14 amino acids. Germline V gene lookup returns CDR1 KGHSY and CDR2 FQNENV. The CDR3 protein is CASSHTGGITEAFF. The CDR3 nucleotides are TGTGCCAGCAGCCACACGGGGGGCATTACTGAAGCTTTCTTT.

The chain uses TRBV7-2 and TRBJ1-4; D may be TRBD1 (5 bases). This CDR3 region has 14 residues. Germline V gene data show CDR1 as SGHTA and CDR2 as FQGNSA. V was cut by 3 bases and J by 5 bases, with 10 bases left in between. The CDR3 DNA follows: TGTGCCAGCAGCTTCCAGGGCTCAAATGAAAAACTGTTTTTT. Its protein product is CASSFQGSNEKLFF.

This chain's CDR3 is CASMYGATNEKLFF. CDR3 nucleotides: TGTGCCAGCATGTACGGTGCAACTAATGAAAAACTGTTTTTT. The chain has TRBV6-5 and TRBJ1-4; D unclear. The CDR3 length is 14 residues. Germline V gene lookup returns CDR1 MNHEY and CDR2 SVGAGI. Trimming removed 7 bases at V and 0 bases at J, with 9 bases between.

The CDR3 region is CASSLGGAYNEQFF. In DNA form, the CDR3 reads TGTGCCAGCTCCCTAGGGGGGGCCTACAATGAGCAGTTCTTC. The chain carries TRBV11-2 and TRBJ2-1, with a weak D call TRBD2 (7 bases). Germline V lookup: CDR1 SGHAT, CDR2 FQNNGV. The CDR3 is 14 amino acids. V was pared by 8 bases and J by 2 bases, with 13 bases between.

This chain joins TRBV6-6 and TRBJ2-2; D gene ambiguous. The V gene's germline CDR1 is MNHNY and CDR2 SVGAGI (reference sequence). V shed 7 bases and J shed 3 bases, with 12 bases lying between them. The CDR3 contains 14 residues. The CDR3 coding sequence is TGTGCCAGCACCCCGGTCTTCTACACCGGGGAGCTGTTTTTT. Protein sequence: CASTPVFYTGELFF.

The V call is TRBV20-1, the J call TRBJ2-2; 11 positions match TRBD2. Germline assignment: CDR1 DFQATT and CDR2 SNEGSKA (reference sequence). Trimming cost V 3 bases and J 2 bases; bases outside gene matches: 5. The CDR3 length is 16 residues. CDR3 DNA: TGCAGTGCTAGTAAGGGACTAGCGGCAAACACCGGGGAGCTGTTTTTT. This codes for CSASKGLAANTGELFF.

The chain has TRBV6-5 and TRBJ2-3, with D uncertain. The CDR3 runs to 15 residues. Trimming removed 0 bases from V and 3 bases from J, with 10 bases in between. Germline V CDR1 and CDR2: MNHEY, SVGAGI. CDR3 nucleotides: TGTGCCAGCAGTTACTCGGGATGGGCGACAGATACGCAGTATTTT. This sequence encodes CASSYSGWATDTQYF.

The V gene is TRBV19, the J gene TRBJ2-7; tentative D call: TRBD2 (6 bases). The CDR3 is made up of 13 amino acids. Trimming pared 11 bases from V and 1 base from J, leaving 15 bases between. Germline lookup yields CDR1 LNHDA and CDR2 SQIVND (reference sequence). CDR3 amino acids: CAPRRAGSYEQYF. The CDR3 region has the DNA TGTGCCCCGAGGCGGGCGGGGTCCTACGAGCAGTACTTC.

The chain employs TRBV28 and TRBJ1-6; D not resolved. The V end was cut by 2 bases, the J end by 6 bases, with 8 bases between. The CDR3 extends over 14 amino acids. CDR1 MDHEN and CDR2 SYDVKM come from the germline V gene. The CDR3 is CASSLRQFNSPLHF. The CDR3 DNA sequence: TGTGCCAGCAGTTTACGGCAGTTTAATTCACCCCTCCACTTT.

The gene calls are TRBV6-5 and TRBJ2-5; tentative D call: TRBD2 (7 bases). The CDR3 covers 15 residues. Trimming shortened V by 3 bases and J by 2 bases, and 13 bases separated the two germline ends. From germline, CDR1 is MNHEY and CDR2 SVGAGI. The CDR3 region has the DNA TGTGCCAGCAGTTATCAGGGAGGGGGACAAGAGACCCAGTACTTC. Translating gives CASSYQGGGQETQYF.

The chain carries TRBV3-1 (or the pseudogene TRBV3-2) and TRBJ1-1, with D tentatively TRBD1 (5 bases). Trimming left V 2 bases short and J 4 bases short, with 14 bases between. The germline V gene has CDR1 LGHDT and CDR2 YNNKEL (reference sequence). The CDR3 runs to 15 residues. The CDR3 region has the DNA TGTGCCAGCAGCCAACTCAGGGTACTAGGCACTGAAGCTTTCTTT. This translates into CASSQLRVLGTEAFF.

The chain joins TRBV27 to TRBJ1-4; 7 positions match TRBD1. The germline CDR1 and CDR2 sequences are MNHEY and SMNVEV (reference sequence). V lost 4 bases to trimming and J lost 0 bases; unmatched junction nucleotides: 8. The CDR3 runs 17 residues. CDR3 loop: CASSSQGRGATNEKLFF. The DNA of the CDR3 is TGTGCCAGCAGTTCACAGGGGAGAGGGGCAACTAATGAAAAACTGTTTTTT. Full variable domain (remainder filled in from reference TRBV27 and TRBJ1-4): EAQVTQNPRYLITVTGKKLTVTCSQNMNHEYMSWYRQDPGLGLRQIYYSMNVEVTDKGDVPEGYKVSRKEKRNFPLILESPSPNQTSLYFCASSSQGRGATNEKLFFGSGTQLSVL.

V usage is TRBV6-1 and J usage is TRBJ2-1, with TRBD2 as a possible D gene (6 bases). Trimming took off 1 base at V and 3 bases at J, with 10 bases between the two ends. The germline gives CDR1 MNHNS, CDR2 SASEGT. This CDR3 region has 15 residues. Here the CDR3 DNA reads TGTGCCAGCAGTGAAGTTGGCGGGGACTACAATGAGCAGTTCTTC. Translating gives CASSEVGGDYNEQFF.

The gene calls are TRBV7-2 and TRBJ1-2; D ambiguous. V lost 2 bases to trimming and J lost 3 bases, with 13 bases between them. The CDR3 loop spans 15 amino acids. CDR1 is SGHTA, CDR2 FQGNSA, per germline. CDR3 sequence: CASSLTVTSHYGYTF. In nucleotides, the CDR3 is TGTGCCAGCAGCTTAACCGTTACTTCTCACTATGGCTACACCTTC.

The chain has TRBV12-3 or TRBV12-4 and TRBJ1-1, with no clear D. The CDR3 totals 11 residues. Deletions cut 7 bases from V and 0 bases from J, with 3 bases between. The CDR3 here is CASKLNTEAFF. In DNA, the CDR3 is TGTGCCAGCAAGTTGAACACTGAAGCTTTCTTT.